This TCR beta chain comes out of a study of Ad26.COV2.S vaccination and SARS-CoV-2 variants. V dropped 4 bases and J dropped 7 bases, with 12 bases sitting between them. The V gene's germline CDR1 is KGHDR and CDR2 SFDVKD. The CDR3 is 13 residues long. Described treatment: approximately 18 received Ad26.COV2.S at low or high dose, single or two shots; about five received placebo; per-sample allocation not given. Day 63 after the first vaccine or placebo injection was the time point for sampling. This clone came up a few times. Its antigen is as yet unknown. The method was immunoSEQ multiplex PCR; TCRdb's version includes in-frame clones alone and lacks a portion of them. The table records under 550,000 clones, approximately 90% of them present only once. Points from the study as a whole: After vaccination, reports described spike-specific CD8+ and CD4+ T cell responses as showing substantial breadth. Total T cell responses, in the TCR breadth and depth analyses, may have been underestimated.

The source material was peripheral blood, sampled in a trial of Ad26.COV2.S vaccine versus placebo. The chain combines TRBV24-1 with TRBJ1-1; D is possibly TRBD1 (5 bases). The origin of this receptor is a person aged 18-60 years who received the Ad26.COV2.S COVID-19 vaccine or a placebo. CDR3 sequence reads: CATSDPGQSEAFF. CDR3 DNA sequence: TGTGCCACCAGTGACCCTGGACAAAGTGAAGCTTTCTTT.